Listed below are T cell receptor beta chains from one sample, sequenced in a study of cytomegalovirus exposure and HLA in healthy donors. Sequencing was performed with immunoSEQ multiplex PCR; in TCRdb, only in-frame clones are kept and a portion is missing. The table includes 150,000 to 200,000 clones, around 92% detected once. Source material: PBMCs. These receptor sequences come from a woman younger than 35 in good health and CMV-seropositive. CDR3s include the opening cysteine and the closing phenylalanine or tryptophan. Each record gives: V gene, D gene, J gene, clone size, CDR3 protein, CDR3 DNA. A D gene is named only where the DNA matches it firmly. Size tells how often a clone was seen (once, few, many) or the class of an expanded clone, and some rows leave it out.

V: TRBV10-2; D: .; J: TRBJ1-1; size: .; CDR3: CASTGLNTEAFF; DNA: TGCGCCAGCACAGGGCTGAACACTGAAGCTTTCTTT
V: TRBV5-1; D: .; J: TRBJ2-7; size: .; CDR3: CASSFPGQTYEQYF; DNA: TGCGCCAGCAGCTTCCCTGGGCAGACCTACGAGCAGTACTTC
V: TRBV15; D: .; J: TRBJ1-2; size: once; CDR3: CATSRDWTYDGYTF; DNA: TGTGCCACCAGCAGAGATTGGACTTACGACGGCTACACCTTC
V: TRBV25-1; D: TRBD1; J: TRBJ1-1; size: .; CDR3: CASTPQGATEAFF; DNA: TGTGCCAGCACCCCTCAGGGGGCGACTGAAGCTTTCTTT
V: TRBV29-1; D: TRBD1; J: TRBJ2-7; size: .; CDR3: CSVQGTGIDEQYF; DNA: TGCAGCGTTCAGGGGACAGGGATTGACGAGCAGTACTTC
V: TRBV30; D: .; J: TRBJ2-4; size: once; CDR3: CAWDEIDSRTKNIQYF; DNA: TGTGCCTGGGATGAGATAGACAGCCGAACCAAAAACATTCAGTACTTC
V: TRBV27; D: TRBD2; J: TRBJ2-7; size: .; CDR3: CASSLFLAGGVNEQYF; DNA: TGTGCCAGCAGTTTATTTCTAGCGGGAGGAGTTAACGAGCAGTACTTC
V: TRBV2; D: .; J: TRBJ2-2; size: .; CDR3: CASSELVNTGELFF; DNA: TGTGCCAGCAGTGAACTAGTGAACACCGGGGAGCTGTTTTTT
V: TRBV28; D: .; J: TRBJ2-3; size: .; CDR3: CASSLEAGPSTDTQYF; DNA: TGTGCCAGCAGTTTAGAAGCGGGCCCTAGCACAGATACGCAGTATTTT
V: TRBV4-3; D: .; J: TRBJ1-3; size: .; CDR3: CASSQGLDSSGNTIYF; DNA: TGCGCCAGCAGCCAAGGCTTAGACAGCTCTGGAAACACCATATATTTT
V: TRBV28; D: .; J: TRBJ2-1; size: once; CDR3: CASSPIRDLSYNEQFF; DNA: TGTGCCAGCAGCCCAATCCGGGACTTATCATACAATGAGCAGTTCTTC
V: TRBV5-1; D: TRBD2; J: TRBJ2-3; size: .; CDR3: CASSGGGTDTQYF; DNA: TGCGCCAGCAGTGGCGGGGGTACAGATACGCAGTATTTT
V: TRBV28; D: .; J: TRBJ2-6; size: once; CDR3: CASSLGLSGANVLTF; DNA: TGTGCCAGCAGTTTAGGACTCTCTGGGGCCAACGTCCTGACTTTC
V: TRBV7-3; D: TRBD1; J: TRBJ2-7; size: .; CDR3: CASSRGGQGNYEQYF; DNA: TGTGCCAGCAGCCGAGGGGGACAGGGGAACTACGAGCAGTACTTC
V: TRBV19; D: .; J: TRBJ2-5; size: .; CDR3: CASRGRLQETQYF; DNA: TGTGCCAGTAGGGGCAGATTACAAGAGACCCAGTACTTC
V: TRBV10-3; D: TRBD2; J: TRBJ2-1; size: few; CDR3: CAISWTSGRTYNEQFF; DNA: TGTGCCATCAGCTGGACTAGCGGGAGGACTTACAATGAGCAGTTCTTC
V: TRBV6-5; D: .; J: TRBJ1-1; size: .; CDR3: CASSYDSLNTEAFF; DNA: TGTGCCAGCAGTTACGACAGTCTGAACACTGAAGCTTTCTTT
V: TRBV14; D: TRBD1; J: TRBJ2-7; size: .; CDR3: CASSRQPGQGTYEQYF; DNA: TGTGCCAGCAGCCGCCAACCGGGACAGGGTACCTACGAGCAGTACTTC
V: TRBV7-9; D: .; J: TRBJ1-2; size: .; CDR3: CASSLDRRTDGYTF; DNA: TGTGCCAGCAGCTTAGACCGACGGACAGATGGCTACACCTTC
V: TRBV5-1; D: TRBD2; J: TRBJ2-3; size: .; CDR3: CASSPGTSPRTDTQYF; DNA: TGCGCCAGCAGCCCCGGGACTAGCCCTAGGACAGATACGCAGTATTTT
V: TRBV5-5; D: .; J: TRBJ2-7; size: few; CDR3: CASSSWDTSTPYEQYF; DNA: TGTGCCAGCAGCTCCTGGGACACCTCAACGCCCTACGAGCAGTACTTC
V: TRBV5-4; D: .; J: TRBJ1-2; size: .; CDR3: CATGVSYGYTF; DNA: TGTGCCACAGGGGTTAGCTATGGCTACACCTTC
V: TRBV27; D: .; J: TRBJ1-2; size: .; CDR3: CASSLTGQGYTF; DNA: TGTGCCAGCAGTTTAACAGGGCAGGGCTACACCTTC